The source of this T cell receptor beta chain is a study of radiation and T cells in renal cell carcinoma. Profiling relied on immunoSEQ multiplex PCR, and the TCRdb table lists in-frame clones only, not all of them. Among around 80,000 clones listed, around 76% were seen once. This sample's time point: blood 2 weeks post-SBRT. Described treatment: 15 Gy SBRT to primary tumor, nephrectomy 4 weeks later. This CDR3 has 11 amino acids. The V gene lost 0 bases and the J gene lost 9 bases, with 8 bases spanning the gap. In germline, CDR1 is SQVTM, CDR2 ANQGSEA. The clonotype originates from a man aged 55 to 70 with renal cell carcinoma. V is TRBV29-1 and J is TRBJ1-2; D unresolved. The material sequenced was blood, taken from a patient whose treatment included radiotherapy and nephrectomy. The CDR3 DNA reads TGCAGCGTTGAAGAGACTGGGAGCTACACCTTC. Residues: CSVEETGSYTF.